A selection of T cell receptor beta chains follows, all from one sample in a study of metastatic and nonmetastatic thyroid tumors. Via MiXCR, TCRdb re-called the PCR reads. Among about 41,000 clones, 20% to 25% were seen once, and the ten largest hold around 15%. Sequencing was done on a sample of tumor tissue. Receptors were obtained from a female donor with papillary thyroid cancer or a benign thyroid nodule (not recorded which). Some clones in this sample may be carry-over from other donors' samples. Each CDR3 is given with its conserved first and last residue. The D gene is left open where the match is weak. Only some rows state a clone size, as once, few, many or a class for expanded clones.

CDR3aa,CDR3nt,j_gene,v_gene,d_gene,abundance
CASSLDLDTQYF,TGTGCCAGCAGCTTAGATTTAGATACGCAGTATTTT,TRBJ2-3,TRBV7-2,NA,many
CATSDLGGSSYNEQFF,TGTGCCACCAGTGATTTGGGCGGGAGCTCCTACAATGAGCAGTTCTTC,TRBJ2-1,TRBV24-1,TRBD2,NA
CASSQGLATNEKLFF,TGCGCCAGCAGCCAAGGGTTGGCAACTAATGAAAAACTGTTTTTT,TRBJ1-4,TRBV4-1,NA,many
CASSFMGENSPLHF,TGCGCCAGCAGCTTCATGGGCGAAAATTCACCCCTCCACTTT,TRBJ1-6,TRBV5-1,NA,once
CASSLGGTGVYEQYF,TGCGCCAGCAGCTTGGGAGGGACAGGGGTATACGAGCAGTACTTC,TRBJ2-7,TRBV5-1,TRBD1,NA
CSARDQRARDNYGYTF,TGCAGTGCTAGAGATCAAAGAGCCCGGGACAACTATGGCTACACCTTC,TRBJ1-2,TRBV20-1,NA,NA
CASITRVGVSRGPSYEQYF,TGTGCCAGCATCACCCGAGTGGGGGTGAGTCGGGGGCCTTCCTACGAGCAGTACTTC,TRBJ2-7,TRBV28,NA,few
CASSLAAGGLGINTEAFF,TGCGCCAGCAGCTTGGCCGCAGGGGGCCTTGGGATTAACACTGAAGCTTTCTTT,TRBJ1-1,TRBV5-1,TRBD1,many
CASSQGRVNEQFF,TGTGCCAGCAGCCAAGGAAGGGTCAATGAGCAGTTCTTC,TRBJ2-1,TRBV14,NA,many
CASGDTTNYGYTF,TGTGCTAGTGGGGATACAACTAACTATGGCTACACCTTC,TRBJ1-2,TRBV12-5,NA,NA
CASSPYGQEENYGYTF,TGTGCCAGCAGCCCCTACGGACAGGAAGAAAACTATGGCTACACCTTC,TRBJ1-2,TRBV27,TRBD1,NA
CASSHTGTNNEQFF,TGTGCCAGCAGCCATACCGGGACCAACAATGAGCAGTTCTTC,TRBJ2-1,TRBV4-2,NA,NA